The clone carrying this T cell receptor (beta chain) was recorded a few times. As yet, its antigen is unknown. TCRdb fed the RT-PCR reads into MiXCR, producing one record per CDR3 protein. The sample lists almost 600,000 distinct CDR3 sequences, 13% to 15% occurring once. This entry is derived from a study of response to subunit inactivated influenza vaccine. Whole-study findings and limits: It was suggested by the authors that few new T cells are recruited by each seasonal influenza vaccination.

The CDR3 runs to 14 residues. V lost 1 base and J lost 1, with 7 bases in between. The sequencing here drew on PBMCs from blood, taken approximately 13 days after vaccination. The receptor was derived from a man aged 45-60 years who received an inactivated influenza vaccine. The chain is built from TRBV12-3 or TRBV12-4 and TRBJ1-1; D is unclear. The CDR3 loop reads CASSLGLGNTEAFF. DNA of the CDR3: TGTGCCAGCAGTTTAGGTCTCGGGAACACTGAAGCTTTCTTT.